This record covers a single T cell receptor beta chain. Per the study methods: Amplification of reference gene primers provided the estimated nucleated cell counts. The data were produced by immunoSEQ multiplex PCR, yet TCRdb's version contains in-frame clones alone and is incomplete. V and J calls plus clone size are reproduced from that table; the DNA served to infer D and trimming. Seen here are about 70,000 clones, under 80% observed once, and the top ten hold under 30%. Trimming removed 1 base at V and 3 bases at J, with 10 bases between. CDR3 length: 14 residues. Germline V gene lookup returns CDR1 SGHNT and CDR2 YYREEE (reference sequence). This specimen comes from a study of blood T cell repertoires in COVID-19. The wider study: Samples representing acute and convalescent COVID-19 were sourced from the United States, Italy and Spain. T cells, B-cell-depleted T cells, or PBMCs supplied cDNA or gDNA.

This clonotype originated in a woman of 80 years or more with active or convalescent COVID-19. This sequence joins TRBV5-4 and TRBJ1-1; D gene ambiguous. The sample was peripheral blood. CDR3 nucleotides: TGTGCCAGCAGCTTGCAGGCGCTTGACACTGAAGCTTTCTTT. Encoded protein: CASSLQALDTEAFF.